The next 29 T cell receptor beta chains were all read from a single sample in a study of blood T cells in healthy people across ages. A J-beta primer mix and a sample-barcoded 5' primer were used in a second PCR of roughly 7 to 12 cycles. Using its own MiXCR run on the 5' RACE reads, TCRdb lists one record per CDR3 protein. This sample yields hundreds of thousands of distinct CDR3 sequences, of which 25% to 35% are seen a single time; roughly a sixth belongs to the top ten. Sequencing used blood. The receptors derive from a woman older than 75 in good health.

This clonotype has a count of ten or more. It is unclear where the CDR3 begins or ends on the DNA, so no DNA is shown, and the CDR3 is as TCRdb lists it. This chain uses TRBV24-1 with TRBJ2-3; the tabulated D call, TRBD2, remains unverified against the DNA. Germline V gives CDR1 KGHDR, CDR2 SFDVKD. The CDR3 adds up to 16 amino acids, both ends counted. The CDR3 protein is CATSSSGLASTDTQYF.

V usage is TRBV30 and J usage is TRBJ2-2, with D maybe TRBD1 (6 bases). Trimming removed 5 bases at V and 7 bases at J, with 14 bases between. The CDR3 sequence is 13 residues long. Looked up from germline, CDR1 is GTSNPN and CDR2 is SVGIG (reference sequence). CDR3 sequence: CAWSGVGIGELFF. DNA of the CDR3: TGTGCCTGGTCAGGGGTGGGAATCGGGGAGCTGTTTTTT.

The chain combines TRBV7-9 with TRBJ2-5; D remains unclear. The V end was cut by 2 bases, the J end by 3 bases, with 10 bases between. The CDR3 sequence is 14 residues long. The germline V gene has CDR1 SEHNR and CDR2 FQNEAQ (reference sequence). As DNA, the CDR3 is TGTGCCAGCAGCTTAACCCTACAAAAAGAGACCCAGTACTTC. This gives the protein CASSLTLQKETQYF.

This clonotype was counted many times. This chain joins TRBV6-5 and TRBJ1-1; D gene uncertain. CDR3 length: 15 residues. CDR1 and CDR2 from the germline V gene are MNHEY and SVGAGI. V lost 2 bases, J lost 1 base, and 11 bases lay in between. The CDR3 loop reads CASSYLGTTNTEAFF. In nucleotides, the CDR3 is TGTGCCAGCAGTTACCTTGGAACCACGAACACTGAAGCTTTCTTT.

As to this clonotype: This may be a read error: a much more frequent sequence differs by one nucleotide. The chain uses TRBV11-2 and TRBJ2-5; 10 bases align to TRBD2. The J call is uncertain, as TRBJ2-7 better fits the DNA end. CDR3 length equals 15 residues. Per germline, CDR1 SGHAT and CDR2 FQNNGV. The CDR3 protein is CASSLELAGRYEQYF. The CDR3 DNA is TGTGCCAGCAGCTTAGAACTAGCGGGGAGGTACGAGCAGTACTTC.

This clonotype was seen a handful of times. This chain connects TRBV15 to TRBJ1-2, with D possibly TRBD1 on 5 matching bases. This CDR3 is 19 amino acids long. V was shortened by 3 bases and J by 1 base, with 24 bases between the two germline ends. The germline V gene has CDR1 LNHNV and CDR2 YYDKDF (reference sequence). The CDR3 nucleotides are TGTGCCACCAGCAGCCGACTACAGGAACTTTTACGTGGTAACTATGGCTACACCTTC. Encoded protein: CATSSRLQELLRGNYGYTF.

On this clonotype: A much bigger clone sits one base away, suggesting this may be a read error. This chain uses TRBV7-2 with TRBJ1-1; TRBD1 might be the D (6 bases). CDR1 SGHTA and CDR2 FQGNSA come from the germline V gene. The CDR3 contains 15 residues. CDR3 DNA sequence: TGTGCCGGCAGTTCCCGGACAGCGGGAAACACTGAAGCTTTCTTT. Translation: CAGSSRTAGNTEAFF.

This clonotype has at least ten counts. V usage is TRBV7-2 and J usage is TRBJ1-4; TRBD1 matches at 8 bases. With 4 bases clipped from V and 7 bases from J, the junction kept 5 bases outside the gene matches. The CDR3 has 14 residues. The germline V gene has CDR1 SGHTA and CDR2 FQGNSA. The CDR3 spells CASSSLGTGEKLFF. The CDR3 coding sequence is TGTGCCAGCAGCTCGCTCGGGACAGGTGAAAAACTGTTTTTT.

This clonotype was recorded at least ten times. This sequence joins TRBV25-1 and TRBJ1-1; D is possibly TRBD1 (6 bases). V was trimmed by 5 bases and J by 0 bases, leaving 25 bases between them. Germline CDR1 MGHDK, CDR2 SYGVNS. This CDR3 contains 19 residues. Written as DNA, the CDR3 is TGTGCCAGCAGTCCTACGGAACAGGGCTTGGGGATAATGAACACTGAAGCTTTCTTT. Protein sequence: CASSPTEQGLGIMNTEAFF.

The rearrangement joins TRBV5-1 to TRBJ1-2, with 8 bases matching TRBD1. Losses at the gene ends were 3 bases for V and 6 bases for J; bases not matched to a gene: 10. Germline V CDR1 and CDR2: SGHRS, YFSETQ. This CDR3 spans 15 amino acids. The DNA of the CDR3 is TGCGCCAGCAGCTCGGTCGGGGCAGGGGGCGATGGCTACACCTTC. Translated, it gives CASSSVGAGGDGYTF.

The table lists this clonotype with many counts. The genes are TRBV19 and TRBJ2-1; tentatively, D is TRBD2 (6 bases). Per germline, CDR1 LNHDA and CDR2 SQIVND (reference sequence). The CDR3 covers 15 residues. The V and J ends lost 9 bases and 4 bases respectively, with 19 bases between them. The CDR3 sequence is CASGGDGRGYNEQFF. The DNA for the CDR3 is TGTGCCAGCGGGGGAGATGGACGGGGATACAATGAGCAGTTCTTC.

This clonotype was detected ten times or more. This chain uses TRBV12-3 or TRBV12-4 with TRBJ1-2; 9 nucleotides align to TRBD1. CDR3 length equals 14 residues. V dropped 5 bases and J dropped 8; count of bases not matched to a gene: 9. Written as DNA, the CDR3 is TGTGCCAGCAGTCCACAGGGGGCTTCGGAAGGCTACACCTTC. Its protein product is CASSPQGASEGYTF.

This clonotype was detected only a few times. It may be a read error: a sequence one base away is much more abundant. V gene TRBV29-1 combines with J gene TRBJ1-2, with TRBD1 matching over 9 bases. Germline CDR1 and CDR2: SQVTM and ANQGSEA. This CDR3 comprises 13 residues. Here the CDR3 reads CSVGTGMNYGYAF. The CDR3 region has the DNA TGCAGCGTGGGGACAGGGATGAACTATGGCTACGCCTTC.

This clonotype was recorded many times. The rearrangement links TRBV5-1 to TRBJ2-3; 9 bases line up with TRBD2. The junction had 2 bases not matched to a gene; V was cut back by 0 bases and J by 0 bases. CDR1 SGHRS and CDR2 YFSETQ come from the germline V gene. The CDR3 loop spans 16 amino acids. The CDR3 DNA sequence: TGCGCCAGCAGCTTGGAAGCGGGGGGCAGCACAGATACGCAGTATTTT. It is translated as CASSLEAGGSTDTQYF.

A note on this clonotype: This could be a read error, since a much larger clone is one nucleotide away. This chain joins TRBV6-1 and TRBJ2-1, with 13 positions matching TRBD2. The end of the DNA aligns better with TRBJ2-7, so the J call may be wrong. The CDR3 is made up of 14 amino acids. The germline CDR1 and CDR2 sequences are MNHNS and SASEGT. CDR3 sequence: CASQGLAGPNEQYF. CDR3 in DNA: TGTGCCAGCCAGGGACTAGCGGGGCCCAATGAGCAGTACTTC.

This clonotype has just a few counts. This may be a read error, as it is one base from a much larger clone. CDR3 bases: TGCAGTGCTAGGAAGCTAGCGGCTTCCTACGGGCAGTACTTC. Translated: CSARKLAASYGQYF. V is TRBV20-1 and J is TRBJ2-4; 7 bases fit TRBD2. J lost 13 bases, V lost 3 bases, and 15 bases had no gene match. From germline, CDR1 is DFQATT and CDR2 SNEGSKA (reference sequence). The length of the CDR3 is 14 residues.

This clonotype has ten or more counts. V is TRBV29-1 and J is TRBJ2-7; D could derive from TRBD1 or TRBD2 (5 bases each). The CDR3 contains 11 residues. The germline gives CDR1 SQVTM, CDR2 ANQGSEA. With 3 bases removed from V and 2 bases from J, the gap between germline ends came to 5 bases. The CDR3 spells CSVEGPYEQYF. In DNA, the CDR3 is TGCAGCGTTGAGGGACCCTACGAGCAGTACTTC.

This clonotype has ten or more counts. V gene TRBV20-1 combines with J gene TRBJ1-2; the D gene is possibly TRBD1 (5 bases). V lost 0 bases and J 7 bases, leaving 21 bases between the germline ends. Germline values: CDR1 DFQATT, CDR2 SNEGSKA (reference sequence). The CDR3 has 16 residues. In DNA form, the CDR3 reads TGCAGTGCTAGAGACCCGAGGGGACGGACCTATGGTGGCTACACCTTC. Translated: CSARDPRGRTYGGYTF.

For this clonotype: A read error is possible here, since a much larger clone lies one base away. This sequence joins TRBV12-3 or TRBV12-4 and TRBJ2-7, with 7 positions matching TRBD2. The CDR3 is 16 residues long. V was pared by 7 bases and J by 7 bases, with 19 bases of the junction left unmatched. The CDR3 nucleotides are TGTGCCAGCAAGATCGGGGCTAGCGGCATCTACAATGAGCAGTACTTC. Amino acid sequence: CASKIGASGIYNEQYF.

The chain employs TRBV28 and TRBJ2-1; 7 nucleotides agree with TRBD1. V shed 6 bases and J 8 bases; nucleotides not matched to a gene: 10. The length of the CDR3 is 14 residues. Germline V gene sequence: CDR1 MDHEN, CDR2 SYDVKM. The CDR3 here is CASSPLDRVYEQFF. As DNA, the CDR3 is TGTGCCAGCAGCCCCCTCGACAGGGTGTATGAGCAGTTCTTC. The full variable domain, with the rest looked up from reference TRBV28 and TRBJ2-1, is DVKVTQSSRYLVKRTGEKVFLECVQDMDHENMFWYRQDPGLGLRLIYFSYDVKMKEKGDIPEGYSVSREKKERFSLILESASTNQTSMYLCASSPLDRVYEQFFGPGTRLTVL.

Ten or more counts support this clonotype. This chain connects TRBV7-2 to TRBJ2-5; D possibly uses TRBD1 or TRBD2 (6 bases each). The ends were cut back, 4 bases at V and 5 bases at J, with 14 bases in the middle. This CDR3 contains 14 residues. CDR1 is SGHTA, CDR2 FQGNSA, per germline. The CDR3 region is CASSSYGGGETQYF. In nucleotides, the CDR3 is TGTGCCAGCAGCTCCTACGGGGGCGGGGAGACCCAGTACTTC.

This clonotype was picked up many times. The CDR3 sequence is CASSAQDSWGYGYTF. In DNA form, the CDR3 reads TGTGCCAGCAGCGCCCAAGACAGCTGGGGCTATGGCTACACCTTC. The chain joins TRBV9 to TRBJ1-2; D is perhaps TRBD1 (5 bases). This CDR3 is 15 amino acids long. Per germline, CDR1 SGDLS and CDR2 YYNGEE. V lost 3 bases and J 4 bases, leaving 16 bases between the germline ends.

Ten or more counts support this clonotype. In DNA, the CDR3 is TGTGCCAGCAGTACGACAGCTGATAATTCACCCCTCCACTTT. This gives the protein CASSTTADNSPLHF. V gene TRBV12-3 or TRBV12-4 combines with J gene TRBJ1-6; a weak D match, TRBD1 (5 bases). The length of the CDR3 is 14 residues. Trimming stripped 5 bases from V and 5 bases from J, with 10 bases between.

This clonotype was seen ten or more times. One junction end disagrees with the germline gene, perhaps due to a read error. CDR3 sequence reads: CANSQGQGTGVFYEQYF. DNA for the CDR3: TGTGCCAACAGCCAAGGCCAGGGGACAGGGGTTTTCTACGAGCAGTACTTC. The V gene is TRBV3-1, the J gene TRBJ2-7; 10 bases fit TRBD1. The V gene's germline CDR1 is LGHDT and CDR2 YNNKEL (reference sequence). This CDR3 spans 17 amino acids.

The chain combines TRBV20-1 with TRBJ2-1; 13 bases fit TRBD2. V dropped 6 bases and J dropped 10; count of bases not matched to a gene: 9. CDR3 length equals 14 residues. Germline loops: CDR1 DFQATT, CDR2 SNEGSKA (reference sequence). The CDR3 reads CSAHRLAGGHEQFF. Written as DNA, the CDR3 is TGCAGTGCCCACAGACTAGCGGGAGGACACGAGCAGTTCTTC.

This clonotype was recorded many times. The CDR3: CSARDFKRQGDRGNEQFF. In nucleotides, the CDR3 is TGCAGTGCTAGAGATTTTAAGAGACAGGGGGATCGGGGCAATGAGCAGTTCTTC. The rearrangement links TRBV20-1 to TRBJ2-1; TRBD1 matches 9 bases. V was pared by 0 bases and J by 6 bases, with 15 bases of the junction left unmatched. Germline V gene data show CDR1 as DFQATT and CDR2 as SNEGSKA (reference sequence). CDR3 length equals 18 residues.

The chain combines TRBV28 with TRBJ1-2; TRBD1 might be the D (6 bases). CDR3 length equals 16 residues. V lost 5 bases to trimming and J lost 5 bases, with 21 bases between them. Per germline, CDR1 MDHEN and CDR2 SYDVKM. CDR3 region: CASSLASRGVRYGYTF. DNA for the CDR3: TGTGCCAGCAGTCTCGCATCCAGGGGAGTTCGATATGGCTACACCTTC.

As for this clonotype: This could be a read error, since a much larger clone is one nucleotide away. The genes are TRBV29-1 and TRBJ1-4, with TRBD1 matching over 8 bases. The CDR3 spans 13 residues. Germline assignment: CDR1 SQVTM and CDR2 ANQGSEA. V gave up 7 bases and J gave up 8 bases; unmatched junction bases: 9. DNA of the CDR3: TGCAGCGCAACAGACAGGGGAAGCGAAAAACTGTTTTTT. It yields the protein CSATDRGSEKLFF.

This clonotype was detected a few times. One base away lies a much larger clone, so this may be a sequencing read error. The gene calls are TRBV29-1 and TRBJ2-3; no firm D call. Trimming took 8 bases from V and 7 from J, leaving 16 bases between them. CDR1 and CDR2 from the germline V gene are SQVTM and ANQGSEA. The CDR3 is made up of 12 amino acids. CDR3: CSYLPAGYTQYF. For the CDR3, the DNA is TGCAGCTACCTTCCTGCAGGATATACGCAGTATTTT.